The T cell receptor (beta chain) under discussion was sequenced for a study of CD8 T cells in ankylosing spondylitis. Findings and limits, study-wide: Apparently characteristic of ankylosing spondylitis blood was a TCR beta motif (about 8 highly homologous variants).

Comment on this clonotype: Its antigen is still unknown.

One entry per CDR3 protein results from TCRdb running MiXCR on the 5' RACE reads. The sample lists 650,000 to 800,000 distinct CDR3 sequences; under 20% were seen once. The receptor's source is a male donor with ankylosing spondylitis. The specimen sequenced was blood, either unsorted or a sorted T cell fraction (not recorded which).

CDR3 nucleotides: TGTGCCAGCAACCGGGGGTGGGGGAATGAGCAGTTCTTC. Encoded protein: CASNRGWGNEQFF. The chain is built from TRBV12-3 or TRBV12-4 and TRBJ2-1; possibly TRBD2 for D (6 bases). The CDR3 contains 13 residues. V gave up 7 bases and J gave up 7 bases, with 14 bases separating them.